This T cell receptor beta chain came from a study of blood T cell repertoires in COVID-19. Study details: Acute-phase and convalescent COVID-19 samples originated in the United States, Italy and Spain. PBMCs, B-cell-depleted T cells, or T cells provided the cDNA or gDNA that made up the material.

CDR3 length: 15 residues. Germline V CDR1 and CDR2: SGDLS, YYNGEE. After removal of 4 bases from V and 7 bases from J, the junction contained 10 bases not matched to a gene. Authors' data handling: From reference gene primer amplification, estimates of nucleated cell counts were derived. The data were produced by immunoSEQ multiplex PCR, yet TCRdb's version contains in-frame clones alone and is incomplete. V, J and clone size were drawn from that table, and D and trimming were deduced from the DNA. This table holds roughly 190,000 clones, approximately 82% found once. Participant-reported clinical history was the basis for cohort assignment.

Sample: PBMCs or T cells enriched from blood (not recorded which). The origin of this receptor is a woman aged 55-69 years with acute COVID-19. The chain recombines TRBV9 with TRBJ2-1; 8 positions agree with TRBD1. CDR3 amino acids: CASSFGQGKTNEQFF. Written as DNA, the CDR3 is TGTGCCAGCAGCTTCGGACAGGGAAAAACTAATGAGCAGTTCTTC.